The rows below give T cell receptor beta chains drawn from one sample of a study of blood T cell repertoires in COVID-19. The repertoire was sequenced with immunoSEQ multiplex PCR; TCRdb's copy has only in-frame clones and lacks some. The data contain about 55,000 clones, more than 75% of them seen just once; the ten biggest clones take up about 15%. The sequenced material came from peripheral blood. These receptors all stem from a human donor with active COVID-19. The donor label of this sample is uncertain. Each CDR3 is given with its conserved first and last residue. Fields, in order: V gene, CDR3 protein.

v_gene: TRBV24-1
CDR3aa: CAISKGQGIAGELFF

v_gene: TRBV13
CDR3aa: CASSLWGVDRDTQYF

v_gene: TRBV5-1
CDR3aa: CASSFESSGNTIYF

v_gene: TRBV3-1/TRBV3-2
CDR3aa: CASSRKPGGKGRDEQFF

v_gene: TRBV11-3
CDR3aa: CASSPTGAYEQYF

v_gene: TRBV5-4
CDR3aa: CASSVQRTGQAFF

v_gene: TRBV6-5
CDR3aa: CASSRTYEQFF

v_gene: TRBV27
CDR3aa: CASSSPTGNGYTF

v_gene: TRBV6-7
CDR3aa: CASSYSRQKLNTEAFF

v_gene: TRBV6-1
CDR3aa: CASSEAGQKGSYEQYF

v_gene: TRBV27
CDR3aa: CASSLLAGGAPILF

v_gene: TRBV9
CDR3aa: CASSRETTTMISGNTIYF

v_gene: TRBV5-5
CDR3aa: CASSWDSYTPGTEAFF

v_gene: TRBV10-3
CDR3aa: CAISNPGTSGHTDTQYF

v_gene: TRBV6-2/TRBV6-3
CDR3aa: CASSPGLAGGPDTQYF